This T cell receptor (beta chain) came from a study of T-cell memory formation after mild COVID-19. Via MiXCR, TCRdb re-called the 5' RACE reads, giving one row per CDR3 protein. The data contain around 450,000 distinct CDR3 sequences, less than 25% of them singletons. This clonotype was seen more than once but under ten times. The CDR3 extends over 13 amino acids. The junction had 4 bases not matched to a gene; V was cut back by 5 bases and J by 6 bases. V is TRBV12-3 or TRBV12-4 and J is TRBJ2-3; 8 bases align to TRBD1. Sequenced: PBMCs or a T cell subset sorted from them (not recorded which). The source of this sequence is an adult woman who had mild COVID-19 (a few samples of this study predate the infection). Cell type and time point are not known. CDR3 nucleotides: TGTGCCAGCAGTAAGGACAGGGCTGATACGCAGTATTTT. This sequence encodes CASSKDRADTQYF.